These 12 T cell receptor beta chains originate from one sample sequenced in a study of T cell responses to AZD1222 COVID-19 vaccine. TCRdb keeps only in-frame clones here, not all; method: immunoSEQ multiplex PCR. In the table there are about 140,000 clones, over 85% of which are singletons. The source was peripheral blood, collected on day 0 of MenACWY control vaccination. The receptors here all came from an adult in good health.

This sequence joins TRBV5-8 and TRBJ1-5; no reliable D call. Trimming took 0 bases from V and 4 from J, leaving 8 bases between them. The CDR3 is 14 residues long. Per germline, CDR1 SGHTS and CDR2 YDEGEE. The CDR3 DNA is TGTGCCAGCAGCTTGGGGTCAGCTAATCAGCCCCAGCATTTT. This gives the protein CASSLGSANQPQHF.

V gene TRBV15 combines with J gene TRBJ2-1; 7 positions agree with TRBD2. The CDR3 has 17 residues. V lost 2 bases, J lost 8 bases, and 15 bases stayed unmatched. The germline CDR1 and CDR2 sequences are LNHNV and YYDKDF (reference sequence). This chain's CDR3 is CATSRLPWGRAVDEQFF. CDR3 nucleotides: TGTGCCACCAGCAGACTGCCCTGGGGGAGGGCCGTAGATGAGCAGTTCTTC.

The gene calls are TRBV4-2 and TRBJ2-1, with a tentative D call TRBD2 (6 bases). The CDR3 has 16 amino acids. Germline lookup yields CDR1 LGHNA and CDR2 YNFKEQ. Trimming cost V 0 bases and J 8 bases, with 17 bases left between them. CDR3 in DNA: TGTGCCAGCAGCCAAGATCTAATAGCGGAGGAGTATGAGCAGTTCTTC. This encodes CASSQDLIAEEYEQFF.

The chain has TRBV24-1 and TRBJ2-5; maybe TRBD1 (6 bases). V lost 5 bases, J lost 0 bases, and 15 bases lay in between. This CDR3 comprises 16 residues. Per germline, CDR1 KGHDR and CDR2 SFDVKD. The CDR3 DNA reads TGTGCCACCAGTGTCGGAACAGGGACATACCAAGAGACCCAGTACTTC. Translated: CATSVGTGTYQETQYF.

The chain employs TRBV5-1 and TRBJ1-1, with TRBD1 matching over 9 bases. Per germline, CDR1 SGHRS and CDR2 YFSETQ. Trimming at V came to 3 bases and at J to 2 bases, leaving 2 bases not matched to a gene. There are 14 residues in the CDR3. The CDR3 protein is CASSWGQGNTEAFF. Written as DNA, the CDR3 is TGCGCCAGCAGCTGGGGACAGGGAAACACTGAAGCTTTCTTT.

This clone appeared once. Other DNA variants within this sample encode the same CDR3. J is TRBJ1-2 and V is TRBV3-1 (or the pseudogene TRBV3-2); D gene unclear. V was clipped by 1 base and J by 4 bases, with 10 bases between them. The CDR3 loop spans 14 amino acids. Germline V gene lookup returns CDR1 LGHDT and CDR2 YNNKEL (reference sequence). The CDR3 nucleotides are TGTGCCAGCAGCCAAGGGGCAGGAGGCTATGGCTACACCTTC. Its translation: CASSQGAGGYGYTF.

This clone was seen only once. V gene TRBV7-9 combines with J gene TRBJ2-7; 7 positions agree with TRBD1. CDR3 length: 14 amino acids. V lost 5 bases and J lost 3; bases outside the gene matches: 7. Looked up from germline, CDR1 is SEHNR and CDR2 is FQNEAQ (reference sequence). The CDR3, as DNA: TGTGCCAGCAGCCTGAGGGACAGAGTCTACGAGCAGTACTTC. Translating it yields CASSLRDRVYEQYF.

The gene calls are TRBV7-6 and TRBJ2-5, with D possibly TRBD2 on 5 matching bases. Trimming stripped 2 bases from V and 1 base from J, with 11 bases between. Germline V gene lookup returns CDR1 SGHVS and CDR2 FNYEAQ. This CDR3 has 15 residues. In DNA, the CDR3 is TGTGCCAGCAGCTTAAGAGCGGCTACCCAAGAGACCCAGTACTTC. Translated, it gives CASSLRAATQETQYF.

This clone was seen once. The V gene is TRBV5-5, the J gene TRBJ2-7; TRBD2 aligns across 11 bases. Germline loops: CDR1 SGHKS, CDR2 YYEKEE (reference sequence). The CDR3 sequence is 17 residues long. Trimming removed 0 bases from V and 2 bases from J; junction bases left unmatched: 7. CDR3 DNA: TGTGCCAGCAGCTTGGCGGGGACTAGCGGACTAACCTACGAGCAGTACTTC. It yields the protein CASSLAGTSGLTYEQYF.

This CDR3 reads CASSPPGLAVHGTQYF. CDR3 sequence (DNA): TGTGCCAGCTCACCACCGGGACTAGCGGTTCACGGTACGCAGTATTTT. V is TRBV18 and J is TRBJ2-3, with 11 bases aligning to TRBD2. The CDR3 totals 16 residues. The J segment lost 8 bases and the V segment lost 0 bases, leaving 7 bases of the junction unmatched. Germline loops: CDR1 KGHSH, CDR2 LQKENI.

The chain recombines TRBV5-6 with TRBJ1-3, with D perhaps TRBD1 (5 bases). V lost 1 base and J 0 bases, leaving 11 bases between the germline ends. CDR1 SGHDT and CDR2 YYEEEE come from the germline V gene. The CDR3 totals 16 residues. The CDR3 bases are TGTGCCAGCAGCTTGCTGCGACAGCACTCTGGAAACACCATATATTTT. This encodes CASSLLRQHSGNTIYF. Combining the CDR3 with reference TRBV5-6 and TRBJ1-3 gives the whole variable domain DAGVTQSPTHLIKTRGQQVTLRCSPKSGHDTVSWYQQALGQGPQFIFQYYEEEERQRGNFPDRFSGHQFPNYSSELNVNALLLGDSALYLCASSLLRQHSGNTIYFGEGSWLTVV.

V and J are TRBV4-2 and TRBJ2-3, with D unresolved. The V end lost 3 bases, the J end lost 4 bases, and 8 bases lay between the germline ends. Germline V CDR1 and CDR2: LGHNA, YNFKEQ. The CDR3 has 13 amino acids. CDR3 residues: CASSQTGADTQYF. The CDR3, as DNA: TGTGCCAGCAGCCAGACGGGTGCAGATACGCAGTATTTT.